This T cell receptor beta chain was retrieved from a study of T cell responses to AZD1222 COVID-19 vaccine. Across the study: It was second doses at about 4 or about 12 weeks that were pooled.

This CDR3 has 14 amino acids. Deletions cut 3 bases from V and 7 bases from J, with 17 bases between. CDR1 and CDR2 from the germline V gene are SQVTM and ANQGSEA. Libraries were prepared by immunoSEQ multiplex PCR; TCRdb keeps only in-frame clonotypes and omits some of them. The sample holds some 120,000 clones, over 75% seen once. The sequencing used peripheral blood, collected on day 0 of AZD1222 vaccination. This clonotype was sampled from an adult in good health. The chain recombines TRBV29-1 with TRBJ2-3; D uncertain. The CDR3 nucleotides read TGCAGCGTTGACGCCATAGGCGTTCTAAATACGCAGTATTTT. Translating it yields CSVDAIGVLNTQYF.